This T cell receptor beta chain appears in the sequencing data of a study of shared clonotypes between healthy human individuals. Study-level results: With four donors compared, 4% to 5% of naive CD4 clonotypes were shared.

The method was immunoSEQ multiplex PCR; TCRdb's version includes in-frame clones alone and lacks a portion of them. Here the sample spans more than 2,000,000 clones, 85% to 95% being singletons. This clone was observed a handful of times. What it binds is unknown. The CDR3 is 13 amino acids. The germline V gene has CDR1 GTSNPN and CDR2 SVGIG (reference sequence). Deletions cut 5 bases from V and 0 bases from J, with 10 bases between. The receptor was isolated from a man aged 18 to 30 in good health. Some clones in this sample may be carry-over from other donors' samples. Sequencing used naive CD4+ T cells from PBMCs. Subset indicated: CD45RA+ positively selected. V and J are TRBV30 and TRBJ1-1; unclear D gene. CDR3 protein: CAWEKMVNTEAFF. Written as DNA, the CDR3 is TGTGCCTGGGAGAAAATGGTGAACACTGAAGCTTTCTTT. The full variable domain, with the rest looked up from reference TRBV30 and TRBJ1-1, is SQTIHQWPATLVQPVGSPLSLECTVEGTSNPNLYWYRQAAGRGLQLLFYSVGIGQISSEVPQNLSASRPQDRQFILSSKKLLLSDSGFYLCAWEKMVNTEAFFGQGTRLTVV.